What follows are 5 T cell receptor beta chains derived from one specimen sequenced in a study of CD8 T cells in ankylosing spondylitis. TCRdb called the 5' RACE reads again in MiXCR, with one record for every CDR3 protein. The profile shows about 280,000 distinct CDR3 sequences, 15% to 25% of them singletons. Sequencing was done on a sample of blood, either unsorted or a sorted T cell fraction (not recorded which). The source is a male donor with ankylosing spondylitis or in good health (not recorded which).

This sequence joins TRBV5-1 and TRBJ2-1; TRBD2 matches 9 bases. The V gene end was trimmed by 0 bases and the J gene end by 6 bases; junction bases not matched to a gene: 10. Germline V gene lookup returns CDR1 SGHRS and CDR2 YFSETQ. The length of the CDR3 is 17 residues. CDR3 in amino acids: CASSLVGLAPPGNEQFF. CDR3 bases: TGCGCCAGCAGCTTGGTGGGACTAGCACCTCCGGGCAATGAGCAGTTCTTC.

The chain is built from TRBV5-1 and TRBJ2-1; D gene ambiguous. Germline CDR1 and CDR2: SGHRS and YFSETQ. The CDR3 has 15 residues. Trimming removed 0 bases from V and 4 bases from J, with 11 bases in between. CDR3 loop: CASSLAADLYNEQFF. Here the CDR3 DNA reads TGCGCCAGCAGCTTGGCGGCAGACCTATACAATGAGCAGTTCTTC.

A few counts support this clonotype. The V and J genes are TRBV3-1 and TRBJ2-5; TRBD1 agrees at 9 bases. The CDR3 sequence is 16 residues long. Losses at the gene ends were 1 base for V and 4 bases for J; bases not matched to a gene: 7. Germline-derived CDR1 and CDR2 are LGHDT and YNNKEL (reference sequence). The CDR3 nucleotides read TGTGCCAGCAGCCAAGCCGCGGGACAGGGCCGAGAGACCCAGTACTTC. It yields the protein CASSQAAGQGRETQYF.

Concerning this clonotype itself: Germline and junction disagree at one end, which may indicate a read error. V is TRBV29-1 and J is TRBJ1-3; D ambiguous. The CDR3 is 11 residues long. Germline CDR1 reads SQVTM; CDR2 reads ANQGSEA. As DNA, the CDR3 is TGCAGCGTTGAAGGGGGAAGCACCATATATTTT. As protein: CSVEGGSTIYF.

At least ten counts were recorded for this clonotype. This chain uses TRBV20-1 with TRBJ2-5; 11 nucleotides match TRBD2. Germline-derived CDR1 and CDR2 are DFQATT and SNEGSKA (reference sequence). V shed 3 bases, J shed 2 bases, and the junction held 5 bases outside the gene matches. The CDR3 has 15 amino acids. This CDR3 reads CSASPSSGGQETQYF. The CDR3 bases are TGCAGTGCTAGTCCATCTAGCGGGGGGCAAGAGACCCAGTACTTC.